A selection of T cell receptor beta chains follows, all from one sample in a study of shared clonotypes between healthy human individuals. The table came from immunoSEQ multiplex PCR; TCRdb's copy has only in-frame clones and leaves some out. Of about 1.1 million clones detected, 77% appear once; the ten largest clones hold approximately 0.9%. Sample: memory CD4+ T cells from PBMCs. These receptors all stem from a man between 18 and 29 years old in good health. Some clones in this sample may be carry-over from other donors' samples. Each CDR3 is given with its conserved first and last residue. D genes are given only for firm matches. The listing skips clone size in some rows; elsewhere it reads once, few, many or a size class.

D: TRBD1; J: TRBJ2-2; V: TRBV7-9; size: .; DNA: TGTGCCAGCAGCCAGGGACAGGTCACCGGGGAGCTGTTTTTT; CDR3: CASSQGQVTGELFF
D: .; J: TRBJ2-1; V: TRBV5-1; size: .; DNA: TGCGCCAGCAGCAGGGGGGGCTCCTACAATGAGCAGTTCTTC; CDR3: CASSRGGSYNEQFF
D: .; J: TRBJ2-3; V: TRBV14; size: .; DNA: TGTGCCAGCAGCCCAAAATTCGGTAGCGCCAGCCTCACAGATACGCAGTATTTT; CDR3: CASSPKFGSASLTDTQYF
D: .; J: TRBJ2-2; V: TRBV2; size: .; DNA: TGTGCCAGCAGTGTCGACAGGAACCGACAAGTCGGGGAGCTGTTTTTT; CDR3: CASSVDRNRQVGELFF
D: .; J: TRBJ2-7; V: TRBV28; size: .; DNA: TGTGCCAGCAGTTCGCTCTCACAGGGAGGCGAGCAGTACTTC; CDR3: CASSSLSQGGEQYF
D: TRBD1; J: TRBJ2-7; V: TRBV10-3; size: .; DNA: TGTGCCACCGGAGGACAGGGGAAGACGGGAGAGCAGTACTTC; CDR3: CATGGQGKTGEQYF
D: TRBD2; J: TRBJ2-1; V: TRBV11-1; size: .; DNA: TGTGCCAGCAGCTTGACTAGCGGGAGAATGCTGGACAATGAGCAGTTCTTC; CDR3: CASSLTSGRMLDNEQFF
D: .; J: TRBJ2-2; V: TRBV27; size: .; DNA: TGTGCCAGCAGTTTTTGGGGTTATGCGGCTCCCGGGGAGCTGTTTTTT; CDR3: CASSFWGYAAPGELFF
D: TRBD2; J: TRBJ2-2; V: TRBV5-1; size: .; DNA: TGCGCCAGCAGCCTGGGGGCTAGCGGGTTCGACCGGGAGCTGTTTTTT; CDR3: CASSLGASGFDRELFF
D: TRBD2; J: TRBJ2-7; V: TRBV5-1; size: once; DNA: TGCGCCAGCAGCTTGGGTCTAGCGGGGACCTACGAGCAGTACTTC; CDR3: CASSLGLAGTYEQYF
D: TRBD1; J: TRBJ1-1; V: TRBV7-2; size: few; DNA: TGTGCCAGCAGCCGGGACAGGTGGAACACTGAAGCTTTCTTT; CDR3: CASSRDRWNTEAFF
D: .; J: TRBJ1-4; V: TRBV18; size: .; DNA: TGTGCCAGCTCACCACCACCAGGGACGGAAAAACTGTTTTTT; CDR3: CASSPPPGTEKLFF
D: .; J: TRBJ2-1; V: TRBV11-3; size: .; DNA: TGTGCCAGCAGCTTCGGACTACCGAATGAGCAGTTCTTC; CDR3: CASSFGLPNEQFF
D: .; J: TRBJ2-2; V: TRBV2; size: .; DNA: TGTGCCAGCAGTGAGACTAGTATCCCCGGGGAGCTGTTTTTT; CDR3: CASSETSIPGELFF
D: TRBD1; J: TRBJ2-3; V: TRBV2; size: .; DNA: TGTGCCAGCAGCTTAGACAGGGGGGGACAATATACGCAGTATTTT; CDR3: CASSLDRGGQYTQYF
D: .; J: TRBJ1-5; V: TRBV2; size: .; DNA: TGTGCCAGCAGTGAAGCTAGTAGCAATCAGCCCCAGCATTTT; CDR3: CASSEASSNQPQHF
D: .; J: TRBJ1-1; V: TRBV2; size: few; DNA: TGTGCCAGCAGTGTTGAAGTACTGAACACTGAAGCTTTCTTT; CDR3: CASSVEVLNTEAFF
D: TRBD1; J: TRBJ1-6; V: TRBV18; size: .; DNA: TGTGCCAGCTCATCCGGGACAGGCTATTCACCCCTCCACTTT; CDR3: CASSSGTGYSPLHF
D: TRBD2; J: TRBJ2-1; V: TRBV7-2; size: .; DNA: TGTGCCAGCAGCTCCCTAGCGGGAGGGTACAATGAGCAGTTCTTC; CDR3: CASSSLAGGYNEQFF
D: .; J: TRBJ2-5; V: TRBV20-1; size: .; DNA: TGCAGTGCAGAATTCCAAGAGACCCAGTACTTC; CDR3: CSAEFQETQYF
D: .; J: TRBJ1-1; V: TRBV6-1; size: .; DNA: TGTGCCAGCAGAACTACCCCCGGGGGGAACACTGAAGCTTTCTTT; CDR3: CASRTTPGGNTEAFF
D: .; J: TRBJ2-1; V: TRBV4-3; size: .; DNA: TGCGCCAGCAGCCAAGGTTCCGGAAGGAGGGACGAGCAGTTCTTC; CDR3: CASSQGSGRRDEQFF
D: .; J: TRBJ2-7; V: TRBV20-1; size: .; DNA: TGCAGTGCAGTGAACCCCGAGCAGTACTTC; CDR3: CSAVNPEQYF
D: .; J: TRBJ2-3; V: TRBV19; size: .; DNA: TGTGCCAGTAGGGGTAGCGGTACAGATACGCAGTATTTT; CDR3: CASRGSGTDTQYF
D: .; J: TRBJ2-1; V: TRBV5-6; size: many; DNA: TGTGCCAGCAGCTTGTTGGACTCCCCCTGGAATGAGCAGTTCTTC; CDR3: CASSLLDSPWNEQFF
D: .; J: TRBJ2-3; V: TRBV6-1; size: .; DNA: TGTGCCAGCAGTCGAACTGGGGATACGCAGTATTTC; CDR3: CASSRTGDTQYF
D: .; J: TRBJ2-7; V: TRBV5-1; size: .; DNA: TGCGCCAGCAGCTTGGAACTAGCTTTCTACGAGCAGTACTTC; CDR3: CASSLELAFYEQYF
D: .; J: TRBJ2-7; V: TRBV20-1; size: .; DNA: TGCAGTGCAACTCCTTCGAGGGAGCAGTACTTC; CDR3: CSATPSREQYF
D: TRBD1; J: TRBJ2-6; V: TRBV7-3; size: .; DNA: TGTGCCAGCAGCCGGGGACAGGAGAACTCTGGGGCCAACGTCCTGACTTTC; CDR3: CASSRGQENSGANVLTF
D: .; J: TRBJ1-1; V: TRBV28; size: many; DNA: TGTGCCAGCTACTACAAGGGGAAAGCTTTCTTT; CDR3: CASYYKGKAFF
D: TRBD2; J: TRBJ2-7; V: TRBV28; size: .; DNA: TGTGCCAGCAGTTTGGGAGCGGGATTCCAGGGTTTC; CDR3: CASSLGAGFQGF
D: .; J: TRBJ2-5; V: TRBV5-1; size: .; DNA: TGCGCCAGCAAGGGTTCCGGGACCGGGGAGACCCAGTACTTC; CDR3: CASKGSGTGETQYF
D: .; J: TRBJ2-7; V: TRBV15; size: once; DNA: TGTGCCACCGGATCGGGGGACCCGGGTAGCGAGCAGTACTTC; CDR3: CATGSGDPGSEQYF
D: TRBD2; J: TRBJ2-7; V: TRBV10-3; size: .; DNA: TGTGCCATCACCCCTGGTCTAGCGGGGTTCTACGAGCAGTACTTC; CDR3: CAITPGLAGFYEQYF
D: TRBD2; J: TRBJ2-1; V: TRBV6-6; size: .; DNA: TGTGCCAGAAGTAGCGGGCGGGACAATGAGCAGTTCTTC; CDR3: CARSSGRDNEQFF
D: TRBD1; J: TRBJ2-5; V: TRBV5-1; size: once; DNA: TGCGCCAGCAGCGAAACGGGACAGTTTCAAGAGACCCAGTACTTC; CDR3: CASSETGQFQETQYF
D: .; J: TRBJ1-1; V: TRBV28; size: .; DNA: TGTGCCAGCAGTTTTAACCGGTACGGTGAAGCTTTCTTT; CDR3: CASSFNRYGEAFF
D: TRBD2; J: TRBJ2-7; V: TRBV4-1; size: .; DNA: TGCGCCAGCAGCCAACGACTAGGCGGGAGCCTCCCTTTCGAGCAGTACTTC; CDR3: CASSQRLGGSLPFEQYF
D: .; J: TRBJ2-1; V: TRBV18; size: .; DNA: TGTGCCAGCTCCCCCGGGACCAGGGTCCGATACAATGAGCAGTTCTTC; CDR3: CASSPGTRVRYNEQFF
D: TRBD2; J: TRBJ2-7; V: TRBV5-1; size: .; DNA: TGCGCCAGCAGCCCGACTAGCGGGAGTTACGAGCAGTACTTC; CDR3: CASSPTSGSYEQYF